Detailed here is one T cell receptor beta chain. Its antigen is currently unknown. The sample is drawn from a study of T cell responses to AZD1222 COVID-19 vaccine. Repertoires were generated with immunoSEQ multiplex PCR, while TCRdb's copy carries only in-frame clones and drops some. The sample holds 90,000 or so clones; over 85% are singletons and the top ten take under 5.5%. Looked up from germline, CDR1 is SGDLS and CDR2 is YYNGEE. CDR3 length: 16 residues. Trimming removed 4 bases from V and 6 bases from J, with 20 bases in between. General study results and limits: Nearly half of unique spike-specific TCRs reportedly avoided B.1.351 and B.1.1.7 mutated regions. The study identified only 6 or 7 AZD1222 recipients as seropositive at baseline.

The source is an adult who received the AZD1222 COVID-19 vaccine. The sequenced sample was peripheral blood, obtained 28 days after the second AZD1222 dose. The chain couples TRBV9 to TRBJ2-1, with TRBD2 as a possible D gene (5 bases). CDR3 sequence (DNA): TGTGCCAGCAGCCCCCGAGGTAGCGCGGGCGCCAATGAGCAGTTCTTC. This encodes CASSPRGSAGANEQFF.